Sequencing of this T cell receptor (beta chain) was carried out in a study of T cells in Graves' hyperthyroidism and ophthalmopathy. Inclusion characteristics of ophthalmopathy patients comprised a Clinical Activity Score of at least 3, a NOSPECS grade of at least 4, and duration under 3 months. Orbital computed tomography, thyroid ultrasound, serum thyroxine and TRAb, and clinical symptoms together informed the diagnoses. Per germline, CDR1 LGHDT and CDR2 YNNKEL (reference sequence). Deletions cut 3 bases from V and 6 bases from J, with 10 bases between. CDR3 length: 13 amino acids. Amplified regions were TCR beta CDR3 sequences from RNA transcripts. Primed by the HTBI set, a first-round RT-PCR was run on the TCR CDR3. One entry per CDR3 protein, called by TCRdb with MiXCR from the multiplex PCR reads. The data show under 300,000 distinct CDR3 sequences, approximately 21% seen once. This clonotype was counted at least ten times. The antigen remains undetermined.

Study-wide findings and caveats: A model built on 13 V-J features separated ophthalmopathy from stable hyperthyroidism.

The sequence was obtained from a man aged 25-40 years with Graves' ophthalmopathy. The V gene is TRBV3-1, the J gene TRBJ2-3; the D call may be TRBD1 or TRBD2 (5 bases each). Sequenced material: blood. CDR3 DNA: TGTGCCAGCAGCCAGGGACCCCACGATACGCAGTATTTT. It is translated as CASSQGPHDTQYF.